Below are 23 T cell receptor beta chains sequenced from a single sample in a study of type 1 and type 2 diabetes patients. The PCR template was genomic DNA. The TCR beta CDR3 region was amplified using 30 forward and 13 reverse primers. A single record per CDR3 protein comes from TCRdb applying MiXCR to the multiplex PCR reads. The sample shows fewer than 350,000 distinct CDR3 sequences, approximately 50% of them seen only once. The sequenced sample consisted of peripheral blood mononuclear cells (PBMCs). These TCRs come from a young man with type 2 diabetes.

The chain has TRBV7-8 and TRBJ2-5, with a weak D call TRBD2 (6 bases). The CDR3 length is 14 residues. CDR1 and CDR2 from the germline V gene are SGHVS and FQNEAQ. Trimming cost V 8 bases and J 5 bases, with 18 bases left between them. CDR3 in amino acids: CASFLGGRGETQYF. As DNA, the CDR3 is TGTGCCAGCTTTCTAGGCGGTCGGGGGGAGACCCAGTACTTC. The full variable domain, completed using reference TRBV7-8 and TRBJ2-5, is GAGVSQSPRYKVAKRGQDVALRCDPISGHVSLFWYQQALGQGPEFLTYFQNEAQLDKSGLPSDRFFAERPEGSVSTLKIQRTQQEDSAVYLCASFLGGRGETQYFGPGTRLLVL.

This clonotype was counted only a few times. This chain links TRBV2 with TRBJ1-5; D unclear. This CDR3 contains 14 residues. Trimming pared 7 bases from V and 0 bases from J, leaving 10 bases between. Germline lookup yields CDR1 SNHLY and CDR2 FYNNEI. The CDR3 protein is CASTPMDSNQPQHF. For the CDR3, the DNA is TGTGCCAGCACCCCGATGGATAGCAATCAGCCCCAGCATTTT.

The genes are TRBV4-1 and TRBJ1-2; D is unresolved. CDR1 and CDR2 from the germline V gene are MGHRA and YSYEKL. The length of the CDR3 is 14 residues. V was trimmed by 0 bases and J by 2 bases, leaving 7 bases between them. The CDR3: CASSQDGLNYGYTF. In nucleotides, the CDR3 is TGCGCCAGCAGCCAAGATGGTCTGAACTATGGCTACACCTTC.

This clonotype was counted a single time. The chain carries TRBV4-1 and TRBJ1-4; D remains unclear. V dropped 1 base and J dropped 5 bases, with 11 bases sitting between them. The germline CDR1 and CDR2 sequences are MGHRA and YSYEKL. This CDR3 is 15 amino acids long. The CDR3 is CASSQVGPLNEKLFF. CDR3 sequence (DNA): TGCGCCAGCAGCCAAGTAGGGCCATTGAATGAAAAACTGTTTTTT.

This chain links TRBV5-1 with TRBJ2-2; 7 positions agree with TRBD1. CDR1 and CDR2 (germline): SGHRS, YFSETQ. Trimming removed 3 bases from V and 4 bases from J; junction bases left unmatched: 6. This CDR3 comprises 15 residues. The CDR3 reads CASSSSGTATGELFF. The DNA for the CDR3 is TGCGCCAGCAGCTCCTCCGGGACAGCCACCGGGGAGCTGTTTTTT. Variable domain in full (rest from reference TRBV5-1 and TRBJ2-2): KAGVTQTPRYLIKTRGQQVTLSCSPISGHRSVSWYQQTPGQGLQFLFEYFSETQRNKGNFPGRFSGRQFSNSRSEMNVSTLELGDSALYLCASSSSGTATGELFFGEGSRLTVL.

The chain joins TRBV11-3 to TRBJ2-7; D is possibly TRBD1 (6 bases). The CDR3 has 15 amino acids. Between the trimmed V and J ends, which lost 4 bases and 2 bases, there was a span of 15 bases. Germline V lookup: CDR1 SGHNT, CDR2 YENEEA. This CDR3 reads CASSSRDTLPYEQYF. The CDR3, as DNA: TGTGCCAGCAGCTCCCGGGACACCTTACCCTACGAGCAGTACTTC.

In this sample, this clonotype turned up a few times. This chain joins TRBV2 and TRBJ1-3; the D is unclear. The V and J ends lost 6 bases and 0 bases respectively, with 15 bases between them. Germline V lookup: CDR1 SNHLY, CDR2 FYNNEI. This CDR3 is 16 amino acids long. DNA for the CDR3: TGTGCCAGCAGCCCGGTGGAGAGGGTCTCTGGAAACACCATATATTTT. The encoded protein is CASSPVERVSGNTIYF.

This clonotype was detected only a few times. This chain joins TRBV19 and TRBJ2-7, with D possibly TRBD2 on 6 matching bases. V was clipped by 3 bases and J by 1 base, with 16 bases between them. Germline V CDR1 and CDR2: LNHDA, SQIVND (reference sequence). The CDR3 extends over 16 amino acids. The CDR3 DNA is TGTGCCAGTAGTATTGGAACGGGAGAGGGTTCCTACGAGCAGTACTTC. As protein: CASSIGTGEGSYEQYF.

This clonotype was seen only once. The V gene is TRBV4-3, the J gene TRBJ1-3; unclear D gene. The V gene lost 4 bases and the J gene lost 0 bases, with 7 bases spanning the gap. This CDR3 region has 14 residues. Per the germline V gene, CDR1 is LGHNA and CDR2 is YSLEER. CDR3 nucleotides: TGCGCCAGCAGCCTCCTAGACTCTGGAAACACCATATATTTT. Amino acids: CASSLLDSGNTIYF.

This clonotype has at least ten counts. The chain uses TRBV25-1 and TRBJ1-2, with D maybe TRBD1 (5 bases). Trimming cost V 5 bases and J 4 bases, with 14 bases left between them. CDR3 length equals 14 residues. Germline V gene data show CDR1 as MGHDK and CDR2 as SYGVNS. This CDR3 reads CASSYPRQGYGYTF. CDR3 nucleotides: TGTGCCAGCAGTTATCCAAGGCAGGGCTATGGCTACACCTTC.

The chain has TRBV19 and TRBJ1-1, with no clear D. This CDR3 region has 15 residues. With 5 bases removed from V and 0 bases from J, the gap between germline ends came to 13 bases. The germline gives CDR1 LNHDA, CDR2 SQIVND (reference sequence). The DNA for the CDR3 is TGTGCCAGTAGTCCCCAGACAACTTTGAACACTGAAGCTTTCTTT. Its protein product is CASSPQTTLNTEAFF.

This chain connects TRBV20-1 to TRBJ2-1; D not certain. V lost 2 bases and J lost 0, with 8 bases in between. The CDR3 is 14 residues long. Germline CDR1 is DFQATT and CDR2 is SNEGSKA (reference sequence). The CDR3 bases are TGCAGTGCTAGATTCCGGAACTCCTACAATGAGCAGTTCTTC. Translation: CSARFRNSYNEQFF.

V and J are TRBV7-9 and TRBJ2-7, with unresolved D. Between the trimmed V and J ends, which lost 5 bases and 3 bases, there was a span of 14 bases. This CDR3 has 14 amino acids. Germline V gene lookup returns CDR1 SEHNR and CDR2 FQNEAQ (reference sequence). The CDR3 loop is CASSPAAAHYEQYF. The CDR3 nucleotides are TGTGCCAGCAGCCCAGCTGCAGCTCACTACGAGCAGTACTTC.

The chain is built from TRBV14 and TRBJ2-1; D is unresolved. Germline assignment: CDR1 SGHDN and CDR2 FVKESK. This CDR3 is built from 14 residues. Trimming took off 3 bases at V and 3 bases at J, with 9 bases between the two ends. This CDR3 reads CASSQDTVYNEQFF. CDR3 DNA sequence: TGTGCCAGCAGCCAGGATACGGTCTACAATGAGCAGTTCTTC.

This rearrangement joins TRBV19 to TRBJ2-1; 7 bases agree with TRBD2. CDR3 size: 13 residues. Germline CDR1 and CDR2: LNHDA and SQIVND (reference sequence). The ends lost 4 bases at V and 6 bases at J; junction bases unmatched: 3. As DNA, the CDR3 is TGTGCCAGTAGTACGGCTAGCGGCAATGAGCAGTTCTTC. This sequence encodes CASSTASGNEQFF. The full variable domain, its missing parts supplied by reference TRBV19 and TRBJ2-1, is DGGITQSPKYLFRKEGQNVTLSCEQNLNHDAMYWYRQDPGQGLRLIYYSQIVNDFQKGDIAEGYSVSREKKESFPLTVTSAQKNPTAFYLCASSTASGNEQFFGPGTRLTVL.

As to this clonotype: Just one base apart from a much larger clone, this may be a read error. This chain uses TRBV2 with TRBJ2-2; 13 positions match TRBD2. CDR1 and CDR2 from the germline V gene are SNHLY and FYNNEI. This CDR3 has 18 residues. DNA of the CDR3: TGTGCCAGCAGCCCCCCGGGACTAGCGGGACACAACACCGGGGAGCGGTTTTTT. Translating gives CASSPPGLAGHNTGERFF.

The CDR3 DNA reads TGTGCCAGCAGCCAAGATAAGCCAGACAACTTCTATGGCTACACCTTC. Protein product: CASSQDKPDNFYGYTF. The chain uses TRBV4-2 and TRBJ1-2; D is unresolved. CDR3 length: 16 residues. The germline V gene has CDR1 LGHNA and CDR2 YNFKEQ. V lost 0 bases and J lost 4, with 15 bases in between.

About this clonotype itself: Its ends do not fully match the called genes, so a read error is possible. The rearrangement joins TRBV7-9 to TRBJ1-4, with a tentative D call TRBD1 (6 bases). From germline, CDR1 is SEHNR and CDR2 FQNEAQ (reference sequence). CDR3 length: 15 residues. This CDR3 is CASSLVTGFNEKLFF. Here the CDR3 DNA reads TGTGCCAGCAGCTTAGTGACAGGCTTTAATGAAAAACTGTTCTTT.

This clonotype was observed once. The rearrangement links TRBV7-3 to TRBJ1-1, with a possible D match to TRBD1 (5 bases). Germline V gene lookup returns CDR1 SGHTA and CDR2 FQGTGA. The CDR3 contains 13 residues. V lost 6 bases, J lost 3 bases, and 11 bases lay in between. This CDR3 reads CASRHTGYTEAFF. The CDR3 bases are TGTGCCAGCAGGCATACAGGCTACACTGAAGCTTTCTTT.

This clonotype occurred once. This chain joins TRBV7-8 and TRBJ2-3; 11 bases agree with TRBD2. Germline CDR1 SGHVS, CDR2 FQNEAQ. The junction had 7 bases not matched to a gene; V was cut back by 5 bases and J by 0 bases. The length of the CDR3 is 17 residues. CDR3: CASSTPLAGESTDTQYF. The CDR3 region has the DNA TGTGCCAGCAGCACCCCACTAGCGGGAGAAAGCACAGATACGCAGTATTTT.

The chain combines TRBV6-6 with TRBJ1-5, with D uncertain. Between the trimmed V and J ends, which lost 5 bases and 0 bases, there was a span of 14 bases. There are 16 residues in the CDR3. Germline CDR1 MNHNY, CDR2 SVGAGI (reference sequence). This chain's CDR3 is CASSEVTPYSNQPQHF. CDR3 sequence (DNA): TGTGCCAGCAGTGAGGTGACTCCTTATAGCAATCAGCCCCAGCATTTT.

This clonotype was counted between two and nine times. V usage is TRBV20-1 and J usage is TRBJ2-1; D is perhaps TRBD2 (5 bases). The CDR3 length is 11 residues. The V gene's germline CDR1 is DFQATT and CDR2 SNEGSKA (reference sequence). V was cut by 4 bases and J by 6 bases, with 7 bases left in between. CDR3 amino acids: CSAILANEQFF. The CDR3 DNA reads TGCAGTGCTATTCTAGCCAATGAGCAGTTCTTC.

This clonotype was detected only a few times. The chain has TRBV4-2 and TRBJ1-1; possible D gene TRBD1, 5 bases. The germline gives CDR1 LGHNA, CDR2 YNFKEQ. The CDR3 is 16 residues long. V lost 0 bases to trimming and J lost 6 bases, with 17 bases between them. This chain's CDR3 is CASSQESSQGSPEAFF. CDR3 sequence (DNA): TGTGCCAGCAGCCAAGAATCTTCGCAGGGATCTCCTGAAGCTTTCTTT.